This T cell receptor beta chain came from a study of blood T cell repertoires in COVID-19. Study-level information: T cells, B-cell-depleted T cells, or PBMCs provided the cDNA or gDNA that served as material.

The study drew participants aged about 18 to 89 years from fewer than 30 US areas. Participants' reported clinical history set cohort assignment. Original analysis: How many nucleated cells were present was estimated from reference gene primer amplification. Assay used: immunoSEQ multiplex PCR; TCRdb lists only in-frame clones, some missing. V and J calls and clone size are as listed in that table; D and trimming were resolved from the DNA. The table has some 190,000 clones, 89% seen once. The germline V gene has CDR1 SGHRS and CDR2 YFSETQ. V dropped 8 bases and J dropped 4; count of bases not matched to a gene: 9. This CDR3 has 14 residues.

V usage is TRBV5-1 and J usage is TRBJ1-1, with 9 bases that match TRBD1. The sample was PBMCs or T cells enriched from blood (not recorded which). This TCR was sampled from a middle-aged woman with acute COVID-19. The CDR3 loop reads CASLDPGQGTEAFF. The CDR3 DNA sequence: TGCGCCAGTCTAGACCCGGGACAGGGCACTGAAGCTTTCTTT.